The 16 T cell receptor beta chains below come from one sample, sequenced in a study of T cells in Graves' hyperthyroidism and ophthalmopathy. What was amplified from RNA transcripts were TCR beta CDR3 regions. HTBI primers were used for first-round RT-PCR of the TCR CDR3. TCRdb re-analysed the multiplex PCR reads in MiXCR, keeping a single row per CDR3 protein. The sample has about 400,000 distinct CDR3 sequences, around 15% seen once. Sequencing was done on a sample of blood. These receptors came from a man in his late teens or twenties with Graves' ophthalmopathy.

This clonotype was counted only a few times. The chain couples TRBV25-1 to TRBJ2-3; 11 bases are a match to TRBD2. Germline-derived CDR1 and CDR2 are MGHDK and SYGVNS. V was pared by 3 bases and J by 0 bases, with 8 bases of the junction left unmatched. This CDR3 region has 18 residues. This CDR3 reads CASSDPRTSGFSTDTQYF. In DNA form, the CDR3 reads TGTGCCAGCAGTGACCCGAGGACTAGCGGGTTTAGCACAGATACGCAGTATTTT.

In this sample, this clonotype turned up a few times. The CDR3 region has the DNA TGTGCCAGCAGTGAGGTGGAACCCCTCCACTTT. Protein: CASSEVEPLHF. The chain employs TRBV2 and TRBJ1-6, with no clear D. This CDR3 spans 11 amino acids. In germline, CDR1 is SNHLY, CDR2 FYNNEI. Trimming cost V 3 bases and J 12 bases, with 6 bases left between them.

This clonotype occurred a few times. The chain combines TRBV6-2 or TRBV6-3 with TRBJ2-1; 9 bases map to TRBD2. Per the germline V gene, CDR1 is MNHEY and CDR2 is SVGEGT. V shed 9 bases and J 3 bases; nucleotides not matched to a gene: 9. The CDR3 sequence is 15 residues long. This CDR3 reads CASISLAGHYNEQFF. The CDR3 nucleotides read TGTGCCAGTATCTCACTAGCGGGCCACTACAATGAGCAGTTCTTC.

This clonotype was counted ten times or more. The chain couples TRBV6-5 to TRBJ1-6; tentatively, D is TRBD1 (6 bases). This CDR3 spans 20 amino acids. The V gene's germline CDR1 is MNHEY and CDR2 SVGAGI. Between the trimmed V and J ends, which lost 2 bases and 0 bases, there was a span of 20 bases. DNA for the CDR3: TGTGCCAGCAGTTACAGACAGGAAAACTACCAGAGCTCCTATAATTCACCCCTCCACTTT. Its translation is CASSYRQENYQSSYNSPLHF.

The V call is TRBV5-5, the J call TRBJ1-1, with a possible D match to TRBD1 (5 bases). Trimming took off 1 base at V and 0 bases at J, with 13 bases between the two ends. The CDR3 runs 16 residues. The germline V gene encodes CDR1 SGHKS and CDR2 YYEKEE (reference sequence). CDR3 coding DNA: TGTGCCAGCAGCTTGAACAGGCCACTTATGAACACTGAAGCTTTCTTT. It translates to CASSLNRPLMNTEAFF.

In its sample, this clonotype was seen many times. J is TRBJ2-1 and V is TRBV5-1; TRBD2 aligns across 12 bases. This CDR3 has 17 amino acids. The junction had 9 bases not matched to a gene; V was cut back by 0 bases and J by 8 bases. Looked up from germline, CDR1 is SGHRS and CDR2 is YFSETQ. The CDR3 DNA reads TGCGCCAGCAGCTTGGCCAGGCTAGCGGGAGGGCTGGATGAGCAGTTCTTC. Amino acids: CASSLARLAGGLDEQFF.

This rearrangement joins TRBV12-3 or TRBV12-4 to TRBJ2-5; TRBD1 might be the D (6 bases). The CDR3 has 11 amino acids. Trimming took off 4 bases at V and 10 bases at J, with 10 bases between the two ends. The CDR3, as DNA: TGTGCCAGCAGTTCAGGGGTAGGCCAGTACTTC. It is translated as CASSSGVGQYF.

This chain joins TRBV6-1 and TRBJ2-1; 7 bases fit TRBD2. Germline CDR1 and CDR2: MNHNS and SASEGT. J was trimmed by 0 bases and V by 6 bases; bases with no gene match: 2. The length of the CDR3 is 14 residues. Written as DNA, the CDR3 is TGTGCCAGCAGAGAGCGGGGCTCCTACAATGAGCAGTTCTTC. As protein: CASRERGSYNEQFF.

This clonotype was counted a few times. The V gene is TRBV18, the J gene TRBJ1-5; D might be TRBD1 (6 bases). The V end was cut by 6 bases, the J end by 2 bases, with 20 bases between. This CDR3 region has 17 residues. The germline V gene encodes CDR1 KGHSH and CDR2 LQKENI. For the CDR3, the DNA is TGTGCCAGCTCCCTCACGCGGGGGCTGGGGGGCAATCAGCCCCAGCATTTT. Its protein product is CASSLTRGLGGNQPQHF.

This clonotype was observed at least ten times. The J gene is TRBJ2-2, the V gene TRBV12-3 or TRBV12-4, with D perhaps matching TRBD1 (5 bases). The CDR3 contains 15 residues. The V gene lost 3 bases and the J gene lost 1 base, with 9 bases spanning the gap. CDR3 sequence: CASSFFQGNTGELFF. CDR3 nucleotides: TGTGCCAGCAGTTTTTTCCAGGGGAACACCGGGGAGCTGTTTTTT.

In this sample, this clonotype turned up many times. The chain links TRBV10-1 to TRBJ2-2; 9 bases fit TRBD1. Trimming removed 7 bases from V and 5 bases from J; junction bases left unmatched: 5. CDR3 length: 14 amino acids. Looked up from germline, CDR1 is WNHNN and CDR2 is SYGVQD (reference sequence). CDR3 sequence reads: CASKSTGGTGELFF. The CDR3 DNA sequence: TGCGCCAGCAAATCGACAGGGGGGACCGGGGAGCTGTTTTTT.

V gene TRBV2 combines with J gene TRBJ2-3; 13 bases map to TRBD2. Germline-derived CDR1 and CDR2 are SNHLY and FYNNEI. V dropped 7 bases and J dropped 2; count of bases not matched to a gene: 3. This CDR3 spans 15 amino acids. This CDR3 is CASNGTSGVTDTQYF. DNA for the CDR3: TGTGCCAGCAACGGGACTAGCGGGGTCACAGATACGCAGTATTTT.

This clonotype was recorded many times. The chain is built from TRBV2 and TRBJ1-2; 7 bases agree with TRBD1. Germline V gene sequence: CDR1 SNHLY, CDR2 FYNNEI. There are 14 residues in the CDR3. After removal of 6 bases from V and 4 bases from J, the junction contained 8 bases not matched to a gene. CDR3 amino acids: CASSTEGQFYGYTF. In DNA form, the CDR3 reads TGTGCCAGCAGCACCGAGGGACAGTTCTATGGCTACACCTTC.

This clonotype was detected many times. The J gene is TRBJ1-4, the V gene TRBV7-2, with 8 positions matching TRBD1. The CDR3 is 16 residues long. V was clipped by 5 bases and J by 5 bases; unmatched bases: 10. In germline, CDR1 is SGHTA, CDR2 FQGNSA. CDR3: CASSLGRQGLNEKLFF. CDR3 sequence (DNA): TGTGCCAGCAGCCTTGGCCGACAGGGGTTAAATGAAAAACTGTTTTTT.

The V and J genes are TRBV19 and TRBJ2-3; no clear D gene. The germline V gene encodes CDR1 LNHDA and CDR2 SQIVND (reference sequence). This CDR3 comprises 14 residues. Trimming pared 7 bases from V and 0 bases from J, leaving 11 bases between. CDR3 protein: CASTAAQSTDTQYF. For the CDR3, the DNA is TGTGCCAGTACGGCAGCGCAGAGCACAGATACGCAGTATTTT.

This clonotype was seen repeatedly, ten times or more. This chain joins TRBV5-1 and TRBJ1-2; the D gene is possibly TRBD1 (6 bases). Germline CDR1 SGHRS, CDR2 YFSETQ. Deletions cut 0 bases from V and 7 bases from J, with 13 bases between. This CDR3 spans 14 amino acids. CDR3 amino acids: CASSLDTGISGYTF. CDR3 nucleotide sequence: TGCGCCAGCAGCTTGGATACAGGGATCTCTGGCTACACCTTC.